This T cell receptor (beta chain) was observed in a study of shared clonotypes between healthy human individuals. Study results and limitations: Naive subsets generally exceeded memory subsets in estimated richness.

Each subset's genomic DNA was split evenly across several immunoSEQ plates. Profiled with immunoSEQ multiplex PCR; TCRdb holds only in-frame clones, not every one. The profile shows around 2,000,000 clones, 95% of them singletons. This CDR3 has 14 amino acids. Per germline, CDR1 LGHNT and CDR2 FRNRAP. Germline trimming cut 1 base from V and 6 bases from J; bases unmatched to any gene: 0. Comments on this clone: Its antigen is as yet unknown.

Those who donated, Caucasian adults without exception, all lived in Nashville, Tennessee. CD4+ cell separation produced CD45RA+ naive and CD45RA-negative memory subsets. Material for sequencing was naive CD4+ T cells sorted from blood. Sample subset: CD45RA+ positively selected. The receptor was derived from a man younger than 35 in good health. The J gene is TRBJ2-4, the V gene TRBV12-5, with 10 bases fitting TRBD1. In nucleotides, the CDR3 is TGTGCTAGTGGTTTGGGGACAGGGGGAAACATTCAGTACTTC. Amino acids: CASGLGTGGNIQYF.